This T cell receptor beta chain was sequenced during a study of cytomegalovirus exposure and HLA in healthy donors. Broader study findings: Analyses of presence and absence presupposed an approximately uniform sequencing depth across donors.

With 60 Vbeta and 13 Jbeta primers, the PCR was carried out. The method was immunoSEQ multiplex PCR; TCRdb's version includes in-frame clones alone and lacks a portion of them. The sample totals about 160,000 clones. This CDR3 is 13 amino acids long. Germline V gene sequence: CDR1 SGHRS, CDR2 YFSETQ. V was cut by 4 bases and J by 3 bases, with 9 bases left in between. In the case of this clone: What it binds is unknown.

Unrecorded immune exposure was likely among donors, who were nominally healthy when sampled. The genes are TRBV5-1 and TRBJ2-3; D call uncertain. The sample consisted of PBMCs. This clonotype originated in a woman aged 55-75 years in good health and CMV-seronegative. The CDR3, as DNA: TGCGCCAGCAGCGAGACTGGTACAGATACGCAGTATTTT. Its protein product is CASSETGTDTQYF.